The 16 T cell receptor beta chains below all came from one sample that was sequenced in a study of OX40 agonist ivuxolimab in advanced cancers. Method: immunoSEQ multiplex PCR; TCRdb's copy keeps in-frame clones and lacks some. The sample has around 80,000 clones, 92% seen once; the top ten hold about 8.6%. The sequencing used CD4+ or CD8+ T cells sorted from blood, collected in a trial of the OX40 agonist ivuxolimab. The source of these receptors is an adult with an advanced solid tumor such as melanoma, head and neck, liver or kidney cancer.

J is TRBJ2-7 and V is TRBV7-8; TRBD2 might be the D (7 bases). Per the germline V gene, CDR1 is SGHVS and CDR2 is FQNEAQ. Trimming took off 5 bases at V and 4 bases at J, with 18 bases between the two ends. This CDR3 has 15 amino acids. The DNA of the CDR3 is TGTGCCAGCAGCGGGCGAGGGGGGGCTAGGTACGAGCAGTACTTC. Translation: CASSGRGGARYEQYF.

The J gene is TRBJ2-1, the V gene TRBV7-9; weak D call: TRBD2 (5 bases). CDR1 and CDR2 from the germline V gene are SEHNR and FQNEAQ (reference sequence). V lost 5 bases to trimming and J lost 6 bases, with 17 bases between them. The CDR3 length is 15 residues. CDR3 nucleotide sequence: TGTGCCAGCAGCCCCAGGAGCGGCGGCTTCAATGAGCAGTTCTTC. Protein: CASSPRSGGFNEQFF. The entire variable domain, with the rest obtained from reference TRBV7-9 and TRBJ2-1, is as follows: DTGVSQNPRHKITKRGQNVTFRCDPISEHNRLYWYRQTLGQGPEFLTYFQNEAQLEKSRLLSDRFSAERPKGSFSTLEIQRTEQGDSAMYLCASSPRSGGFNEQFFGPGTRLTVL.

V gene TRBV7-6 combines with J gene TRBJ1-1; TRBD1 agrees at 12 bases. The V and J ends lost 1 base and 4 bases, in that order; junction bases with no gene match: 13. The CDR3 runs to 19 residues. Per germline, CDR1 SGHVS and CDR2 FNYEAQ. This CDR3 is CASSLELGQGARMGTEAFF. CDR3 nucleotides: TGTGCCAGCAGCTTAGAACTGGGACAGGGGGCGCGAATGGGCACTGAAGCTTTCTTT.

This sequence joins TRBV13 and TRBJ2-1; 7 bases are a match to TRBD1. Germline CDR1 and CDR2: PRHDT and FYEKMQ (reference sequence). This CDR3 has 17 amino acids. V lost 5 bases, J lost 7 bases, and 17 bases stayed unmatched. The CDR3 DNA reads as TGTGCCAGCAGCGTTACAGGGGCCCAAGGTATTTGGAATGAGCAGTTCTTC. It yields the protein CASSVTGAQGIWNEQFF.

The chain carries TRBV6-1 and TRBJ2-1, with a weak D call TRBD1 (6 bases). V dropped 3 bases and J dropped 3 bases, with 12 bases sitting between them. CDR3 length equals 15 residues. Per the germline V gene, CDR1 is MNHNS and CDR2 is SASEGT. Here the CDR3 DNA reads TGTGCCAGCAGTGACCCGCGACAGGTCTACAATGAGCAGTTCTTC. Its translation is CASSDPRQVYNEQFF.

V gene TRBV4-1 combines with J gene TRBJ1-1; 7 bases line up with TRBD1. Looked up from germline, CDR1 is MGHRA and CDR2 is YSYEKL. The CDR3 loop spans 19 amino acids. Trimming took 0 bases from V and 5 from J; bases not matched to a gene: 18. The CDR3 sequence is CASSQDQTGVASLRTEAFF. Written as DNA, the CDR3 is TGCGCCAGCAGCCAAGATCAAACAGGGGTCGCCTCCTTACGGACTGAAGCTTTCTTT.

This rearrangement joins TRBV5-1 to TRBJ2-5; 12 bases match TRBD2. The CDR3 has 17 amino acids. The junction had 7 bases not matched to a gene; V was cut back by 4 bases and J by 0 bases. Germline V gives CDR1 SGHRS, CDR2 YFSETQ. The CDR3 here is CASSLQGTSGYQETQYF. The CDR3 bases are TGCGCCAGCAGCCTACAAGGGACTAGCGGGTACCAAGAGACCCAGTACTTC.

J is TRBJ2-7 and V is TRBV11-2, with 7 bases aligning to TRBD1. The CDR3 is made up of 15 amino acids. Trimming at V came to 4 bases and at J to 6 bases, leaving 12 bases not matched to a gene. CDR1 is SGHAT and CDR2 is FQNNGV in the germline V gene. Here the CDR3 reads CASSSGRTGLFEQYF. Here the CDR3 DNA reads TGTGCCAGCAGCTCCGGCAGGACAGGTCTCTTCGAGCAGTACTTC.

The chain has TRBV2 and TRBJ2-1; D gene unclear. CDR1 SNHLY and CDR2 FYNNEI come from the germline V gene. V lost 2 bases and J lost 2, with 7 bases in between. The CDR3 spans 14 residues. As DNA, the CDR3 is TGTGCCAGCAGTGAACCGACGCCCTACAATGAGCAGTTCTTC. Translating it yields CASSEPTPYNEQFF.

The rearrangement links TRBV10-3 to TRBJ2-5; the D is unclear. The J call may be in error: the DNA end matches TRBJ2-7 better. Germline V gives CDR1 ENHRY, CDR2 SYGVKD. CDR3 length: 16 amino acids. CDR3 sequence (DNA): TGTGCCATCACCCCGGCTTCTGTGGGGTTAGCCTACGAGCAGTACTTC. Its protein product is CAITPASVGLAYEQYF.

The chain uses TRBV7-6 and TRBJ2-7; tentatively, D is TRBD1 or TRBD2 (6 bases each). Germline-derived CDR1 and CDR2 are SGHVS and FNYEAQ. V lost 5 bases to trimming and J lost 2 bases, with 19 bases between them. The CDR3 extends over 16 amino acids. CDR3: CASSRNPGGHPYEQYF. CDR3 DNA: TGTGCCAGCAGCCGTAACCCCGGGGGACATCCCTACGAGCAGTACTTC.

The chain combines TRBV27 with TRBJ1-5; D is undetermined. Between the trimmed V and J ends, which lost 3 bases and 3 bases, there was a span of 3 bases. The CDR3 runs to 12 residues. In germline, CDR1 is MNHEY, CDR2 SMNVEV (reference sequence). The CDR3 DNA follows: TGTGCCAGCAGTTTTCCCAATCAGCCCCAGCATTTT. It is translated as CASSFPNQPQHF.

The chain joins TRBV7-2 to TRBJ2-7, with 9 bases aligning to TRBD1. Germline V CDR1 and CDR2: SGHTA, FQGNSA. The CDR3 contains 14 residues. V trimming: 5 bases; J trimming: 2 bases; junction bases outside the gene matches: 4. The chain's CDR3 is CASSPWTGAYEQYF. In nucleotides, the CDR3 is TGTGCCAGCAGCCCATGGACAGGGGCCTACGAGCAGTACTTC.

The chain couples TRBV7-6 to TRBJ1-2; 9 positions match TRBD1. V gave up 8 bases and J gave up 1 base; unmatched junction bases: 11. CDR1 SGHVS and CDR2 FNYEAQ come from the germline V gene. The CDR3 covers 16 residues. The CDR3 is CASAPGQGLINYGYTF. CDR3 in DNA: TGTGCCAGCGCTCCGGGACAGGGTTTAATTAACTATGGCTACACCTTC.

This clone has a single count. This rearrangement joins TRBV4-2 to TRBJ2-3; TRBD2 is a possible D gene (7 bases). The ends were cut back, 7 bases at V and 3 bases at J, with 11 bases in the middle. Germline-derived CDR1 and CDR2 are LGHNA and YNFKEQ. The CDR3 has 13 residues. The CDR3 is CASTGGLTDTQYF. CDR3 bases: TGTGCCAGCACCGGGGGGCTGACAGATACGCAGTATTTT.

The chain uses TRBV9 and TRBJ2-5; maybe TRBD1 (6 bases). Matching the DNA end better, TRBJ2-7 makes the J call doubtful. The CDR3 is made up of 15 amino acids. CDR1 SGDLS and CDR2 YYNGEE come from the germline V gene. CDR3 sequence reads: CASSPGTTPIHEQYF. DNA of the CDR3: TGTGCCAGCAGCCCGGGGACAACCCCTATCCACGAGCAGTACTTC.